The T cell receptor beta chain under discussion was sequenced for a study of T cell responses to AZD1222 COVID-19 vaccine. Study conclusions and caveats: Clonal diversity may have been underestimated, and the donors were mostly white British, with more females than males. In the spike-specific TCR repertoire, nearly half reportedly target unmutated variant regions. CD4 TCRs linked to vaccination spanned spike, dominating at 160-218 and 743-854. All repertoire sampling was performed exclusively after the peak T cell response.

A note on this clone: The antigen is undetermined.

The CDR3 totals 11 residues. V lost 6 bases and J lost 8, with 11 bases in between. Per germline, CDR1 DFQATT and CDR2 SNEGSKA (reference sequence). The method was immunoSEQ multiplex PCR; TCRdb's version includes in-frame clones alone and lacks a portion of them. In the table there are more than 150,000 clones, approximately 89% of which are singletons. This clonotype originated in an adult who received the AZD1222 COVID-19 vaccine. V is TRBV20-1 and J is TRBJ2-1; no firm D call. Sequencing used peripheral blood, obtained 28 days after the second AZD1222 dose. CDR3 in amino acids: CSAPFSYEQFF. The CDR3 nucleotides are TGCAGTGCCCCCTTTAGCTATGAGCAGTTCTTC.